This TCR beta chain appears in the sequencing data of a study of blood T cells in healthy people across ages. General study results and limits: Diversity of TCR beta per million T cells declined in a roughly linear way with age.

The CDR3 contains 15 residues. Trimming cost V 1 base and J 0 bases, with 7 bases left between them. Germline V gene data show CDR1 as SGHRS and CDR2 as YFSETQ. A sample-barcoded 5' primer and a J-beta primer mix were used in a second PCR of roughly 7 to 12 cycles. TCRdb reprocessed the 5' RACE reads with MiXCR, giving one entry per CDR3 protein. The repertoire holds fewer than 750,000 distinct CDR3 sequences, with around 52% as singletons. To note about this clonotype: Its antigen is not identified.

The J gene is TRBJ2-2, the V gene TRBV5-1; D gene ambiguous. Sequenced: blood. The sequence came from an elderly woman in good health. The CDR3 DNA reads TGCGCCAGCAGCTTGCCATCGGCGAACACCGGGGAGCTGTTTTTT. As protein: CASSLPSANTGELFF. The entire variable domain, with the rest obtained from reference TRBV5-1 and TRBJ2-2, is as follows: KAGVTQTPRYLIKTRGQQVTLSCSPISGHRSVSWYQQTPGQGLQFLFEYFSETQRNKGNFPGRFSGRQFSNSRSEMNVSTLELGDSALYLCASSLPSANTGELFFGEGSRLTVL.